This TCR beta chain was captured in a study of cytomegalovirus exposure and HLA in healthy donors. Findings and limits, study-wide: Some TCR beta chains (164 of them) were listed as cytomegalovirus-associated.

Per germline, CDR1 SGHVS and CDR2 FNYEAQ. Between the trimmed V and J ends, which lost 3 bases and 5 bases, there was a span of 17 bases. The CDR3 is 16 residues long. The PCR ran on 60 Vbeta and 13 Jbeta primers. Method: immunoSEQ multiplex PCR; TCRdb's copy keeps in-frame clones and lacks some. The sample holds some 120,000 clones; 77% are singletons and the top ten take roughly 13%. With regard to this clone: The antigen is unknown.

Sequencing used PBMCs. The chain combines TRBV7-6 with TRBJ1-5, with D tentatively TRBD1 (6 bases). This clonotype originated in a woman in her thirties or forties in good health and CMV-seropositive. In DNA, the CDR3 is TGTGCCAGCAGCTTGGGGAGCAGGGGATACGATCAGCCCCAGCATTTT. Its protein product is CASSLGSRGYDQPQHF.